This T cell receptor beta chain originates from a study of PD-L1 blockade in urothelial cancer. Study summary: Patients went on atezolizumab in about 2014, receiving 1,200 mg intravenously every 3 weeks.

Spiked synthetic TCR analogs estimated absolute template abundance per PCR. Profiled with immunoSEQ multiplex PCR; TCRdb holds only in-frame clones, not every one. Among over 40,000 clones listed, approximately 84% were seen once. Time point meaning: peripheral blood 6 weeks after treatment start. Patients yielded 1 to 8 samples each, pretreatment and on-treatment. This clone was seen a handful of times. J was trimmed by 2 bases and V by 6 bases; bases with no gene match: 6. The CDR3 covers 15 residues. CDR1 is MNHEY and CDR2 is SMNVEV in the germline V gene (reference sequence). This clonotype was obtained from a man in his 70s with urothelial cancer. Sequencing was performed on PBMCs, taken around atezolizumab (anti-PD-L1) treatment. V is TRBV27 and J is TRBJ2-7, with 11 bases lining up with TRBD2. The CDR3 region has the DNA TGTGCCAGCAGACTGGGACTAGCGGACCCCTACGAGCAGTACTTC. Translating it yields CASRLGLADPYEQYF.